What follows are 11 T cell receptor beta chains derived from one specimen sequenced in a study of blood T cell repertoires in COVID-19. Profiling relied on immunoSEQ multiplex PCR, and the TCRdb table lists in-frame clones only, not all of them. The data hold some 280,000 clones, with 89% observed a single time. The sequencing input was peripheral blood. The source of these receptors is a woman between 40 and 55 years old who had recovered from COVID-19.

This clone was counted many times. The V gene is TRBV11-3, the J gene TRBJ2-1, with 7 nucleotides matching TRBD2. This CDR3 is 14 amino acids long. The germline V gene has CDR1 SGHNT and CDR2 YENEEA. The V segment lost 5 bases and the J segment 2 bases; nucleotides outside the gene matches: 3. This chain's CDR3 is CASSTGLAYNEQFF. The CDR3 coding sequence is TGTGCCAGCAGCACCGGACTAGCCTACAATGAGCAGTTCTTC.

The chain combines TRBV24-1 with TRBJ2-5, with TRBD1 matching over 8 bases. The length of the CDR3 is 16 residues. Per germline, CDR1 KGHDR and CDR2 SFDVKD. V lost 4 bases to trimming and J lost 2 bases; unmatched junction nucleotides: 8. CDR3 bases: TGTGCCACCAGTGAAGCCTCCGGGACAGGACAAGAGACCCAGTACTTC. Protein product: CATSEASGTGQETQYF.

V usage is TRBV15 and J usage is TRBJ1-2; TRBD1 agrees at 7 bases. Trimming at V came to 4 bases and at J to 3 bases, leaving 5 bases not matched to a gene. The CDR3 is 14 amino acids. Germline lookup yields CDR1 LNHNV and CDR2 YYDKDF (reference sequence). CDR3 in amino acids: CATSKGQTYYGYTF. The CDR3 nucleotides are TGTGCCACCAGCAAGGGACAGACTTACTATGGCTACACCTTC.

CDR3 region: CAWSRQGRTEAFF. The CDR3 DNA reads TGTGCCTGGAGTAGACAGGGGAGGACTGAAGCTTTCTTT. The genes are TRBV30 and TRBJ1-1; the match to TRBD1 covers 8 bases. CDR3 length: 13 amino acids. From germline, CDR1 is GTSNPN and CDR2 SVGIG (reference sequence). The V segment lost 2 bases and the J segment 5 bases; nucleotides outside the gene matches: 4.

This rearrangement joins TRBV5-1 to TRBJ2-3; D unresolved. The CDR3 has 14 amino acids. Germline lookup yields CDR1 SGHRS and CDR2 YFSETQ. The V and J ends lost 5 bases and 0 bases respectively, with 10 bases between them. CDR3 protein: CASRDSASTDTQYF. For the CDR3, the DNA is TGCGCCAGCAGAGACTCTGCTAGCACAGATACGCAGTATTTT.

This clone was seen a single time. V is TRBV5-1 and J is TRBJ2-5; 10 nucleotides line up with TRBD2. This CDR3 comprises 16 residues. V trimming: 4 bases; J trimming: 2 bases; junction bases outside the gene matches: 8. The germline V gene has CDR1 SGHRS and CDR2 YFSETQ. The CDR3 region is CASSAGLAARQETQYF. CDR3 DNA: TGCGCCAGCAGCGCAGGACTAGCGGCGAGACAAGAGACCCAGTACTTC.

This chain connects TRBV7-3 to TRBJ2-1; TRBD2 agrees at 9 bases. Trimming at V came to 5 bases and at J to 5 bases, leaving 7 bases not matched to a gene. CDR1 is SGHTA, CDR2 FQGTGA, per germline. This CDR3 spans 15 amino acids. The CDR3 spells CASSQWTSEHNEQFF. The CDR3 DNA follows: TGTGCCAGCAGCCAATGGACTAGCGAACACAATGAGCAGTTCTTC.

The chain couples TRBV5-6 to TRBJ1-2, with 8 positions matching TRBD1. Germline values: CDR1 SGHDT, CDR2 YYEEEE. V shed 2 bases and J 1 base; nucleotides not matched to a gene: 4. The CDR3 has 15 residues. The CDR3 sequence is CASSLQGGFNYGYTF. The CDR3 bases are TGTGCCAGCAGCTTACAGGGGGGGTTTAACTATGGCTACACCTTC.

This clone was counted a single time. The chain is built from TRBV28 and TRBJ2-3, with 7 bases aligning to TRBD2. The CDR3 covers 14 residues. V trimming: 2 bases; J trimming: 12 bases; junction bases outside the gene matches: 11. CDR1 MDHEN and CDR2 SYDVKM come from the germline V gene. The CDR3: CASSLREDPSPQYF. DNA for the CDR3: TGTGCCAGCAGTTTACGGGAGGACCCAAGTCCCCAGTATTTT.

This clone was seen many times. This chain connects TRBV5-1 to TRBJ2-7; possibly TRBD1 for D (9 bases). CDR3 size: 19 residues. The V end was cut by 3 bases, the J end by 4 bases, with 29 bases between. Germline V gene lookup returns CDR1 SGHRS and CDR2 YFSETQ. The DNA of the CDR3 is TGCGCCAGCAGCTGGAACCAGGGTAGCGGGACAGGGATAATATACGAGCAGTACTTC. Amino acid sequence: CASSWNQGSGTGIIYEQYF.

The CDR3 reads CASSLYASGSNQPQHF. CDR3 nucleotides: TGTGCCAGCAGTTTATATGCCTCAGGGAGCAATCAGCCCCAGCATTTT. The V and J genes are TRBV27 and TRBJ1-5, with a weak D call TRBD1 (5 bases). The CDR3 is made up of 16 amino acids. Trimming took off 1 base at V and 1 base at J, with 11 bases between the two ends. Per the germline V gene, CDR1 is MNHEY and CDR2 is SMNVEV (reference sequence).